The 4 T cell receptor beta chains below come from one sample, sequenced in a study of blood T cell repertoires in COVID-19. The assay was immunoSEQ multiplex PCR, and TCRdb's table has in-frame clones only and misses some. The table includes 400,000 to 500,000 clones, 70% to 90% detected once. Sequenced sample: PBMCs or T cells enriched from blood (not recorded which). The receptors shown here come from a woman between 18 and 30 years old who had been exposed to COVID-19.

This chain links TRBV6-1 with TRBJ2-2, with 9 bases aligning to TRBD2. V dropped 3 bases and J dropped 4; count of bases not matched to a gene: 15. Germline loops: CDR1 MNHNS, CDR2 SASEGT. The CDR3 sequence is 19 residues long. The CDR3 sequence: CASSDTPPRAGGFTGELFF. In DNA, the CDR3 is TGTGCCAGCAGTGACACCCCGCCGAGAGCGGGAGGTTTCACCGGGGAGCTGTTTTTT.

J is TRBJ1-1 and V is TRBV5-1, with a weak D call TRBD1 (5 bases). The CDR3 consists of 14 residues. In germline, CDR1 is SGHRS, CDR2 YFSETQ. V was pared by 0 bases and J by 0 bases, with 6 bases between. In nucleotides, the CDR3 is TGCGCCAGCAGCTTGGAAGGGGTGAACACTGAAGCTTTCTTT. The encoded protein is CASSLEGVNTEAFF.

This chain uses TRBV14 with TRBJ2-1, with D perhaps TRBD1 (5 bases). The CDR3 runs 15 residues. The germline V gene encodes CDR1 SGHDN and CDR2 FVKESK. V lost 0 bases to trimming and J lost 6 bases, with 12 bases between them. The CDR3 DNA follows: TGTGCCAGCAGCCAAGACAGGGTGGATAGCAATGAGCAGTTCTTC. Translated: CASSQDRVDSNEQFF.

The chain links TRBV5-6 to TRBJ2-7; 7 bases line up with TRBD1. The CDR3 runs 13 residues. Germline V lookup: CDR1 SGHDT, CDR2 YYEEEE. J lost 6 bases, V lost 0 bases, and 3 bases had no gene match. The CDR3 DNA follows: TGTGCCAGCAGCTTGGGACAGGGAACCGAGCAGTACTTC. It encodes CASSLGQGTEQYF.